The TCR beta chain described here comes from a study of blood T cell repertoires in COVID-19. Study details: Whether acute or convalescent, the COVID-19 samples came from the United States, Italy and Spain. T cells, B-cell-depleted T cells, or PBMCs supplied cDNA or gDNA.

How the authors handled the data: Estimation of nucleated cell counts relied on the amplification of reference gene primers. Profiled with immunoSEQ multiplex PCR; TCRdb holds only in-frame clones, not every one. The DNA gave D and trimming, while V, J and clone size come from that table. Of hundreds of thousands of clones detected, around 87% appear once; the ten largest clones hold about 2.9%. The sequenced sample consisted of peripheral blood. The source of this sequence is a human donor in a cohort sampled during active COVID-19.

CDR3 nucleotides: TGCAGTGCAGCCCGGGTCTACGAGCAGTACTTC. Amino acid sequence: CSAARVYEQYF. The chain uses TRBV20-1 and TRBJ2-7; D is undetermined. The CDR3 length is 11 residues. Deletions cut 6 bases from V and 3 bases from J, with 9 bases between. CDR1 and CDR2 (germline): DFQATT, SNEGSKA (reference sequence).